Following are 10 T cell receptor beta chains from one sample sequenced in a study of Graves' ophthalmopathy and Graves' hyperthyroidism. Transcripts of RNA were the source for amplifying TCR beta CDR3 regions. HTBI-primed RT-PCR formed the first round, and a multiplex PCR formed the second. TCRdb fed the multiplex PCR reads into MiXCR, producing one record per CDR3 protein. The profile shows about 700,000 distinct CDR3 sequences, around 40% of them singletons. The source material was peripheral blood. These TCRs come from an adult man with Graves' ophthalmopathy.

This sequence joins TRBV12-3 or TRBV12-4 and TRBJ1-5; no clear D gene. The length of the CDR3 is 15 residues. V lost 3 bases, J lost 3 bases, and 12 bases lay in between. CDR3 loop: CASSFSVGVNQPQHF. The CDR3 DNA sequence: TGTGCCAGCAGTTTCTCGGTTGGGGTCAATCAGCCCCAGCATTTT.

The V gene is TRBV20-1, the J gene TRBJ1-2, with a weak D call TRBD1 (5 bases). The CDR3 runs 14 residues. Trimming removed 6 bases from V and 4 bases from J, with 18 bases in between. Germline CDR1 reads DFQATT; CDR2 reads SNEGSKA (reference sequence). This CDR3 reads CSAWDPLGFYGYTF. The CDR3 DNA reads as TGCAGTGCGTGGGACCCGCTGGGGTTCTATGGCTACACCTTC.

Concerning this clonotype itself: A read error may explain this, as a much larger clone is one base away. The chain carries TRBV7-2 and TRBJ1-1; a weak D match, TRBD1 (5 bases). The CDR3 contains 15 residues. Germline CDR1 is SGHTA and CDR2 is FQGNSA. Trimming left V 1 base short and J 2 bases short, with 11 bases between. CDR3 bases: TGTGCCAGCAGCTTAGGGGGAGGGGATAACACTGAAGCTTTCTTT. Its protein product is CASSLGGGDNTEAFF.

The rearrangement joins TRBV7-6 to TRBJ1-1, with a weak D call TRBD1 (5 bases). The germline V gene has CDR1 SGHVS and CDR2 FNYEAQ. Trimming removed 0 bases from V and 2 bases from J, with 10 bases in between. The CDR3 runs to 15 residues. As DNA, the CDR3 is TGTGCCAGCAGCTTAGCAGGGGTCGGAAACACTGAAGCTTTCTTT. Translating it yields CASSLAGVGNTEAFF.

This clonotype was seen a few times. The gene calls are TRBV2 and TRBJ1-4, with TRBD1 matching over 12 bases. The CDR3 sequence is 15 residues long. The junction had 2 bases not matched to a gene; V was cut back by 6 bases and J by 3 bases. Germline V gene lookup returns CDR1 SNHLY and CDR2 FYNNEI. The CDR3 coding sequence is TGTGCCAGCAGGGGACAGGGGGCGCCTAATGAAAAACTGTTTTTT. Its translation: CASRGQGAPNEKLFF.

This clonotype was seen a few times. The chain employs TRBV20-1 and TRBJ1-5, with a possible D match to TRBD1 (5 bases). CDR1 is DFQATT, CDR2 SNEGSKA, per germline (reference sequence). Trimming stripped 6 bases from V and 0 bases from J, with 12 bases between. The CDR3 extends over 14 amino acids. CDR3: CSAFRGSSNQPQHF. DNA of the CDR3: TGCAGTGCCTTCCGGGGGTCTAGCAATCAGCCCCAGCATTTT.

This clonotype was seen a few times. This may be a read error, as it is one base from a much larger clone. The chain links TRBV14 to TRBJ2-5; D is perhaps TRBD2 (5 bases). The CDR3 extends over 13 amino acids. Germline V gene lookup returns CDR1 SGHDN and CDR2 FVKESK. Trimming removed 2 bases at V and 9 bases at J, with 13 bases between. CDR3 in DNA: TGTGCCAGCAGCCAACCGGGAATCGAGTCCCAGTACTTC. Its protein product is CASSQPGIESQYF.

This clonotype was seen more than once but under ten times. The chain has TRBV27 and TRBJ1-5; D gene unclear. The ends were cut back, 1 base at V and 0 bases at J, with 7 bases in the middle. The CDR3 sequence is 15 residues long. Germline CDR1 reads MNHEY; CDR2 reads SMNVEV (reference sequence). The CDR3 sequence: CASSLFLDSNQPQHF. The CDR3 nucleotides are TGTGCCAGCAGTTTATTTCTTGATAGCAATCAGCCCCAGCATTTT.

At least ten counts were recorded for this clonotype. The chain carries TRBV29-1 and TRBJ1-1; D gene ambiguous. V gave up 6 bases and J gave up 0 bases, with 8 bases separating them. The germline V gene has CDR1 SQVTM and CDR2 ANQGSEA. The CDR3 consists of 12 residues. CDR3 loop: CSVNPVNTEAFF. CDR3 sequence (DNA): TGCAGCGTCAACCCAGTGAACACTGAAGCTTTCTTT.

This clonotype was seen at least ten times. J is TRBJ1-1 and V is TRBV2, with 7 bases aligning to TRBD1. J lost 8 bases, V lost 8 bases, and 17 bases had no gene match. Germline V gene sequence: CDR1 SNHLY, CDR2 FYNNEI. CDR3 length: 15 amino acids. The CDR3 sequence is CASVSGEMGQTEAFF. CDR3 bases: TGTGCCAGCGTATCCGGCGAGATGGGACAGACCGAAGCTTTCTTT.